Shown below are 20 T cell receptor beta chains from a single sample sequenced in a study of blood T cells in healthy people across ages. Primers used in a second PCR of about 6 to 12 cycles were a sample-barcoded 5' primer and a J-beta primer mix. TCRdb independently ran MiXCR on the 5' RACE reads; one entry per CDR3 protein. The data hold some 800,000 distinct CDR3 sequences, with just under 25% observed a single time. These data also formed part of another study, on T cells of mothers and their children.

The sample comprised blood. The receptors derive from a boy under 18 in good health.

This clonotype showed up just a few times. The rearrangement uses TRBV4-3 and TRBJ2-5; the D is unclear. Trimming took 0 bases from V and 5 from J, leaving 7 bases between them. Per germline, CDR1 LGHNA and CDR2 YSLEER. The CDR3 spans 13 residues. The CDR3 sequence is CASSQDRWETQYF. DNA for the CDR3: TGCGCCAGCAGCCAAGATCGATGGGAGACCCAGTACTTC.

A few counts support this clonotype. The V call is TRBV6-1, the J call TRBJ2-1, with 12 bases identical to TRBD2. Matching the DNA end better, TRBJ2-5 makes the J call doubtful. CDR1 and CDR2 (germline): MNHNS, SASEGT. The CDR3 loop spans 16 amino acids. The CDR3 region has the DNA TGTGCCAGCAGACTCACTAGCGGGGGGATCCAAGAGACCCAGTACTTC. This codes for CASRLTSGGIQETQYF.

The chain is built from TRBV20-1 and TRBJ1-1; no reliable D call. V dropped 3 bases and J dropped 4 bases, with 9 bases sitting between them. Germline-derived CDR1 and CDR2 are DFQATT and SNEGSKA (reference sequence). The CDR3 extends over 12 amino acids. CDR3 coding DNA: TGCAGTGCTAGGGAGGGAGTCACTGAAGCTTTCTTT. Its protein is CSAREGVTEAFF.

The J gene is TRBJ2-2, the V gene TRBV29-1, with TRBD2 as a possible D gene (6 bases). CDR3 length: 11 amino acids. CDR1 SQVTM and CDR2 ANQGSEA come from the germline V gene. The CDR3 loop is CTGGDTGELFF. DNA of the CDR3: TGCACAGGAGGGGACACCGGGGAGCTGTTTTTT.

As DNA, the CDR3 is TGTGCTAGTGGTTTGTACAGTTACAATGAGCAGTTCTTC. The encoded protein is CASGLYSYNEQFF. The gene calls are TRBV12-5 and TRBJ2-1; D gene ambiguous. V lost 2 bases, J lost 4 bases, and 6 bases lay in between. The V gene's germline CDR1 is LGHNT and CDR2 FRNRAP. This CDR3 region has 13 residues.

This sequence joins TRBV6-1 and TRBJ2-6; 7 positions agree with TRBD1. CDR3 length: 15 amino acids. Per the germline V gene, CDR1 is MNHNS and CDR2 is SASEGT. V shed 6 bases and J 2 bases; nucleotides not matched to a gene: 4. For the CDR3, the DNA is TGTGCCAGCAGGACACAGGGGACTGGGGCCAACGTCCTGACTTTC. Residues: CASRTQGTGANVLTF.

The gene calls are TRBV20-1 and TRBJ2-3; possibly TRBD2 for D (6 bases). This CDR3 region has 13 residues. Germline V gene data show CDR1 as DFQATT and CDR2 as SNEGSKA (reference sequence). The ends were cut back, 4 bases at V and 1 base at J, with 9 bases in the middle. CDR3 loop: CSATGTGTDTQYF. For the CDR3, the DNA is TGCAGTGCTACCGGGACTGGCACAGATACGCAGTATTTT.

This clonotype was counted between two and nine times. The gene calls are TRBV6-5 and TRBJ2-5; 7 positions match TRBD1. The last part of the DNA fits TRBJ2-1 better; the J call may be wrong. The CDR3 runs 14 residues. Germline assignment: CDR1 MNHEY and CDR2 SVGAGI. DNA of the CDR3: TGTGCCACTAACTCAGGGGGATCTCTCAATGAGCAGTTCTTC. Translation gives CATNSGGSLNEQFF.

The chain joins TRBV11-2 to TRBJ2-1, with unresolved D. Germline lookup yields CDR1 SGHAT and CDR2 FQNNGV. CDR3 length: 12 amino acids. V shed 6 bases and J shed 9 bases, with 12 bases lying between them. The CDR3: CASSSYPGEQFF. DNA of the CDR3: TGTGCCAGCAGTTCCTATCCGGGTGAGCAGTTCTTC.

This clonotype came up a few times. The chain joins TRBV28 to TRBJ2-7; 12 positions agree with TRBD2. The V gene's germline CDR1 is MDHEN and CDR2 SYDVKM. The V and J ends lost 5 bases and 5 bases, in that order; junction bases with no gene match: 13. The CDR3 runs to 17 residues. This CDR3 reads CASSPILAGGPTDEQYF. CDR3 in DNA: TGTGCCAGCAGTCCGATTCTAGCGGGAGGGCCGACGGACGAGCAGTACTTC.

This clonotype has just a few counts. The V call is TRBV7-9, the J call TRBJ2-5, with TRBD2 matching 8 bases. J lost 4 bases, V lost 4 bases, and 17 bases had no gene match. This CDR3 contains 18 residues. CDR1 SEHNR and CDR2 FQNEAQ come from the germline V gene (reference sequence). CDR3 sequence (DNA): TGTGCCAGCAGCTCTTACCAATCAGCGTCGGGAGGGGGAGAGACCCAGTACTTC. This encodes CASSSYQSASGGGETQYF.

The CDR3 reads CASSLTGDHEQYF. CDR3 coding DNA: TGTGCCAGCAGTTTGACAGGGGACCACGAGCAGTACTTC. The chain links TRBV6-6 to TRBJ2-7, with 8 bases lining up with TRBD1. The CDR3 contains 13 residues. Germline loops: CDR1 MNHNY, CDR2 SVGAGI (reference sequence). Trimming at V came to 4 bases and at J to 5 bases, leaving 4 bases not matched to a gene.

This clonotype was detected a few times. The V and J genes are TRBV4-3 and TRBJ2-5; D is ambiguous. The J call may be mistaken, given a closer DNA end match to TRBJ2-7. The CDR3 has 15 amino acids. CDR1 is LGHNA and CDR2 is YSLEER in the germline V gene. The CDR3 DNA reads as TGCGCCAGCAGCCAAGATCTCGCCAGCTCCTACGAGCAGTACTTC. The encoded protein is CASSQDLASSYEQYF.

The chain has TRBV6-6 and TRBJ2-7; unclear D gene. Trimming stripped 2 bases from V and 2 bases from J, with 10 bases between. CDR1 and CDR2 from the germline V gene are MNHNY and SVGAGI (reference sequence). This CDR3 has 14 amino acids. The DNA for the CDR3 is TGTGCCAGCAGTTACGACGCGGATACCTACGAGCAGTACTTC. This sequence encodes CASSYDADTYEQYF.

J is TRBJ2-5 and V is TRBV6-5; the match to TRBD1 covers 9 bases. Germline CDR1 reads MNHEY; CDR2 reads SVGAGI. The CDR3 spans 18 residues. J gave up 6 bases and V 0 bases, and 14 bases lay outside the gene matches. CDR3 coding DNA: TGTGCCAGCAGTTACTCGAAAACACCGGGACAGGGTAGCAAGACCCAGTACTTC. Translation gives CASSYSKTPGQGSKTQYF.

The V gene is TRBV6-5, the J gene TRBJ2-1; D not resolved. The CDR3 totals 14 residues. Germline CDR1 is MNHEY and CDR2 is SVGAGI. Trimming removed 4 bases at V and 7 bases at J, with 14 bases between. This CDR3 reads CASSCGPMGNEQFF. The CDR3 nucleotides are TGTGCCAGCAGTTGTGGGCCAATGGGGAATGAGCAGTTCTTC.

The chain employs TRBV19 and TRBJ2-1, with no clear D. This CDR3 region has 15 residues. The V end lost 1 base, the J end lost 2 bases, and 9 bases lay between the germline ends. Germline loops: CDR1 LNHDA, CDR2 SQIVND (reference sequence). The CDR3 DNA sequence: TGTGCCAGTAGTATAGTCTGGGATCCCTACAATGAGCAGTTCTTC. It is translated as CASSIVWDPYNEQFF.

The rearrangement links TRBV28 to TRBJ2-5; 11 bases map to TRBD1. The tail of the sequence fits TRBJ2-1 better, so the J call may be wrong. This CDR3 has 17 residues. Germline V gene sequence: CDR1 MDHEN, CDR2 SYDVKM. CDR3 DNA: TGTGCCAGCAGTTTCCCTTTAGGGACAGGGGGGGGGAATGAGCAGTTCTTC. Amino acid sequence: CASSFPLGTGGGNEQFF.

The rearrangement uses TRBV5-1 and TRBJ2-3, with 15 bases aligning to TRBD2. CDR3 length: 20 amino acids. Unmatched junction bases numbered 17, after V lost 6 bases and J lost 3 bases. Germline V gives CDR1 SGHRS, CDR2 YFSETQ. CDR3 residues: CASNPGLAGGPYTSTDTQYF. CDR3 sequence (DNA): TGCGCCAGCAACCCAGGACTAGCGGGAGGGCCGTACACTTCGACAGATACGCAGTATTTT.

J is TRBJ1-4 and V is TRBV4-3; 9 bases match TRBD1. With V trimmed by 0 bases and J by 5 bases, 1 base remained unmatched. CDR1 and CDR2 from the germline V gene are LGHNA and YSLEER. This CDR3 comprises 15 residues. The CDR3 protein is CASSQDGQGNEKLFF. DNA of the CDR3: TGCGCCAGCAGCCAAGATGGACAGGGGAATGAAAAACTGTTTTTT.